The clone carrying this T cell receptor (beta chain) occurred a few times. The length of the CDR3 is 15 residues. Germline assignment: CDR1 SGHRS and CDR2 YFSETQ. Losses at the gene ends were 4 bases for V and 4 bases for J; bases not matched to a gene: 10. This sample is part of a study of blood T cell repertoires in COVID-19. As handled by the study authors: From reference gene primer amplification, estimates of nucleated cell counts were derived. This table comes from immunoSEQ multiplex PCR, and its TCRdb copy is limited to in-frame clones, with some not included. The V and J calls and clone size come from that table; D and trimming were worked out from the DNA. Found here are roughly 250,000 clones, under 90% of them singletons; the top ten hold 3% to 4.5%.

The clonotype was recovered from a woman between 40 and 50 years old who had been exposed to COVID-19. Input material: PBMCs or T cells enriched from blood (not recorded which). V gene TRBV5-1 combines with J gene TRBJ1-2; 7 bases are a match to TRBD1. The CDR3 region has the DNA TGCGCCAGCAGCCCGCAGGGGGGCGAAGTCTATGGCTACACCTTC. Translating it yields CASSPQGGEVYGYTF.